The 18 T cell receptor beta chains listed next were all sequenced from one sample in a study of read filtering for tumor transcriptome and immune sequencing. Molecular barcoded adaptors covering alpha/delta and beta/gamma chains were used on 400 to 450 ng RNA. Each CDR3 protein is one row after TCRdb ran MiXCR on the reads. The sample includes roughly 60,000 distinct CDR3 sequences, more than 20% seen only once; the top ten take 17%. The sample was a population of CD138-negative cells sorted from bone marrow. The receptors here all came from a donor aged 40 or older with multiple myeloma.

Worth noting for this clonotype: This may be a read error: a much more frequent sequence differs by one nucleotide. The gene calls are TRBV6-6 and TRBJ1-4; D gene uncertain. From germline, CDR1 is MNHNY and CDR2 SVGAGI (reference sequence). The CDR3 contains 12 residues. The CDR3 DNA sequence: TGTGCCAGCCGGTTAACTAATGAAAAACCGTTTTTT. Translated, it gives CASRLTNEKPFF.

This chain links TRBV7-9 with TRBJ2-5; 8 bases map to TRBD2. With V trimmed by 6 bases and J by 10 bases, 16 bases remained unmatched. The CDR3 contains 15 residues. Germline V gives CDR1 SEHNR, CDR2 FQNEAQ (reference sequence). The CDR3 DNA sequence: TGTGCCAGCAGTCCGGATACGGGGGGGTTCGGATACCAGTACTTC. This encodes CASSPDTGGFGYQYF.

This clonotype was counted at least ten times. CDR3 sequence reads: CASSLGDRAQPQHF. Written as DNA, the CDR3 is TGTGCCAGCAGTTTAGGAGACAGGGCTCAGCCCCAGCATTTT. The chain carries TRBV12-3 or TRBV12-4 and TRBJ1-5; TRBD1 matches at 7 bases. V was clipped by 1 base and J by 6 bases; unmatched bases: 3. The CDR3 loop spans 14 amino acids.

As concerns this clonotype: This sequence may be a read error, since a much larger clone differs from it by one base. This CDR3 reads CSATGQGVGDTQYF. The CDR3 DNA follows: TGCAGCGCTACAGGACAGGGCGTAGGGGATACGCAGTATTTT. V and J are TRBV29-1 and TRBJ2-3; 8 nucleotides align to TRBD1. There are 14 residues in the CDR3. The trim removed 7 bases at V and 6 bases at J, leaving 12 bases unmatched. Germline-derived CDR1 and CDR2 are SQVTM and ANQGSEA.

About this clonotype itself: Being one base from a much bigger clone, this may be a read error. V and J are TRBV6-5 and TRBJ2-7; weak D call: TRBD2 (5 bases). The CDR3 consists of 15 residues. Trimming took 0 bases from V and 6 from J, leaving 15 bases between them. The germline V gene encodes CDR1 MNHEY and CDR2 SVGAGI. The CDR3 sequence is CASSYSYEGICEQYF. Here the CDR3 DNA reads TGTGCCAGCAGTTACTCGTACGAGGGAATTTGCGAGCAGTACTTC.

This clonotype has a handful of counts. The V gene is TRBV7-3, the J gene TRBJ1-1; D unclear. Germline CDR1 and CDR2: SGHTA and FQGTGA. The CDR3 runs 13 residues. Trimming shortened V by 4 bases and J by 4 bases, and 10 bases separated the two germline ends. In DNA, the CDR3 is TGTGCCAGCAGCTCTTCGGACGTCACTGAAGCTTTCTTT. Protein product: CASSSSDVTEAFF.

Of note for this clonotype: A much larger clone differs from this one at a single base, so this may be a read error. V usage is TRBV5-1 and J usage is TRBJ2-3, with D tentatively TRBD2 (5 bases). Trimming took 2 bases from V and 10 from J, leaving 20 bases between them. This CDR3 has 15 residues. Germline CDR1 and CDR2: SGHRS and YFSETQ. CDR3 sequence: CASSFEGISVDAQYF. DNA of the CDR3: TGCGCCAGCAGCTTTGAGGGTATTTCAGTCGATGCGCAGTATTTT.

This clonotype appeared many times. The rearrangement joins TRBV4-1 to TRBJ1-5; the D gene is possibly TRBD1 (5 bases). This CDR3 spans 15 amino acids. Germline lookup yields CDR1 MGHRA and CDR2 YSYEKL. Trimming pared 0 bases from V and 7 bases from J, leaving 13 bases between. Here the CDR3 DNA reads TGCGCCAGCAGCCAAGAACCAGGGAACGACCAGCCCCAGCATTTT. Translation: CASSQEPGNDQPQHF.

Remarks on this clonotype: One end of the junction fails to match germline, which may point to a read error. This chain uses TRBV7-3 with TRBJ2-5, with D maybe TRBD2 (6 bases). The germline gives CDR1 SGHTA, CDR2 FQGTGA. This CDR3 is 13 amino acids long. CDR3 sequence: CASSLSGTETQCF. The CDR3 DNA reads as TGTGCCAGCAGCTTATCAGGGACTGAAACCCAGTGCTTC.

This clonotype has a handful of counts. The chain combines TRBV12-3 or TRBV12-4 with TRBJ1-3, with TRBD1 as a possible D gene (6 bases). This CDR3 contains 16 residues. Deletions cut 6 bases from V and 2 bases from J, with 17 bases between. DNA of the CDR3: TGTGCCAGCAGCCCTCCTGGACAGCCCCCTGGAAACACCATATATTTT. Its protein is CASSPPGQPPGNTIYF.

In this sample, this clonotype turned up many times. The chain uses TRBV2 and TRBJ2-7; 10 bases align to TRBD2. J gave up 3 bases and V 4 bases, and 9 bases lay outside the gene matches. CDR1 is SNHLY, CDR2 FYNNEI, per germline. The CDR3 length is 16 residues. In DNA form, the CDR3 reads TGTGCCAGCAGTGGAGCCAGCGGGAGGGCCAACTACGAGCAGTACTTC. Amino acid sequence: CASSGASGRANYEQYF.

Ten or more counts support this clonotype. The chain has TRBV7-8 and TRBJ2-3, with D possibly matching TRBD2 (5 bases). V was shortened by 1 base and J by 3 bases, with 8 bases between the two germline ends. In germline, CDR1 is SGHVS, CDR2 FQNEAQ. This CDR3 is built from 14 residues. The CDR3 loop reads CASSLEGGTDTQYF. The DNA of the CDR3 is TGTGCCAGCAGCTTAGAAGGCGGGACAGATACGCAGTATTTT.

Points on this clonotype: One junction end does not reproduce the germline sequence, and a read error may be involved. This sequence joins TRBV11-2 and TRBJ2-1; D unclear. The CDR3 covers 15 residues. Germline V gene sequence: CDR1 SGHAT, CDR2 FQNNGV. CDR3 protein: CASSLDSLSYNEQLF. The CDR3 nucleotides read TGTGCCAGCAGCTTAGACAGCCTCTCCTACAATGAGCAGCTCTTC.

This clonotype was seen ten or more times. The chain links TRBV11-2 to TRBJ2-1; D remains unclear. CDR3 length equals 10 residues. The V end lost 8 bases, the J end lost 2 bases, and 1 base lay between the germline ends. The germline V gene encodes CDR1 SGHAT and CDR2 FQNNGV. CDR3 coding DNA: TGTGCCAGCGCCTACAATGAGCAGTTCTTC. Its translation: CASAYNEQFF.

This clonotype was detected many times. This chain uses TRBV29-1 with TRBJ2-7, with 11 nucleotides matching TRBD1. V shed 0 bases, J shed 5 bases, and the junction held 3 bases outside the gene matches. Per germline, CDR1 SQVTM and CDR2 ANQGSEA. CDR3 length equals 14 residues. The CDR3 region is CSVEEGQGDDEQYF. CDR3 DNA: TGCAGCGTTGAAGAGGGACAGGGGGACGACGAGCAGTACTTC.

This clonotype occurred many times. This chain joins TRBV18 and TRBJ2-3; TRBD2 matches at 13 bases. V gave up 4 bases and J gave up 5 bases; unmatched junction bases: 6. The CDR3 sequence is 16 residues long. Germline CDR1 is KGHSH and CDR2 is LQKENI. CDR3 sequence: CASSRTSGGARDTQYF. CDR3 DNA: TGTGCCAGCTCACGAACTAGCGGGGGGGCACGAGATACGCAGTATTTT. Combining the CDR3 with reference TRBV18 and TRBJ2-3 gives the whole variable domain NAGVMQNPRHLVRRRGQEARLRCSPMKGHSHVYWYRQLPEEGLKFMVYLQKENIIDESGMPKERFSAEFPKEGPSILRIQQVVRGDSAAYFCASSRTSGGARDTQYFGPGTRLTVL.

The sample holds a few counts of this clonotype. A clone one base away is much larger, so this may be a read error. The gene calls are TRBV3-1 and TRBJ2-7; D possibly corresponds to TRBD1 (5 bases). Germline values: CDR1 LGHDT, CDR2 YNNKEL (reference sequence). The length of the CDR3 is 14 residues. DNA of the CDR3: TGTGCCGGCAGCCAAGGGGCAGGCCCCTACGAGCAGTACTTC. Protein product: CAGSQGAGPYEQYF.

At least ten counts were recorded for this clonotype. The chain carries TRBV20-1 and TRBJ1-4; D not resolved. The CDR3 sequence is 13 residues long. The germline V gene encodes CDR1 DFQATT and CDR2 SNEGSKA (reference sequence). V was clipped by 2 bases and J by 0 bases, with 4 bases between them. The CDR3: CSARQATNEKLFF. DNA for the CDR3: TGCAGTGCTAGACAGGCAACTAATGAAAAACTGTTTTTT.